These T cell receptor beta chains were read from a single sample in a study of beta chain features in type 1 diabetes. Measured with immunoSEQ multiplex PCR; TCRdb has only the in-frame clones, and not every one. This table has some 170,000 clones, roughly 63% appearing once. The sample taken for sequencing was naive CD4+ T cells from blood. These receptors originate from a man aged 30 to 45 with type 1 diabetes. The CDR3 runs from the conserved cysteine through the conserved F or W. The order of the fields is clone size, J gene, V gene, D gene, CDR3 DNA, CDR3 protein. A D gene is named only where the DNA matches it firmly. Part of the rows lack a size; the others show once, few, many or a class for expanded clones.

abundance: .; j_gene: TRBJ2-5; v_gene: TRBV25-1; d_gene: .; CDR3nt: TGTGCCAGCAGTGAATATTCACAAGAGACCCAGTACTTC; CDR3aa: CASSEYSQETQYF
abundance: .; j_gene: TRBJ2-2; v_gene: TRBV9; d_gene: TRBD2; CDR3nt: TGTGCCAGCAGCGTACACCTAGCGGCGAACACCGGGGAGCTGTTTTTT; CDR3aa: CASSVHLAANTGELFF
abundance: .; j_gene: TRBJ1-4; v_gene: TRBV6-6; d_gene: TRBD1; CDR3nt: TGTGCCAGCGCCCCACAGGGACAGTTTAATGAAAAACTGTTTTTT; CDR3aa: CASAPQGQFNEKLFF
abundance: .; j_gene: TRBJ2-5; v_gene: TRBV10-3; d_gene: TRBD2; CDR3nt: TGTGCCAGCGCACTAGCGGGGGGATGGGAGACCCAGTACTTC; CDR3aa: CASALAGGWETQYF
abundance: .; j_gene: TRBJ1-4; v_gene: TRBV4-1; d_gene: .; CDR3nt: TGCGCCAGCAGCCAAGAGTCGCGAAAACTGTTTTTT; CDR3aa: CASSQESRKLFF
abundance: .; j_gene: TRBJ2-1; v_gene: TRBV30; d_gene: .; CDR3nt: TGTGCCTGGAGTACGTCCTATCCTTACAATGAGCAGTTCTTC; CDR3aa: CAWSTSYPYNEQFF
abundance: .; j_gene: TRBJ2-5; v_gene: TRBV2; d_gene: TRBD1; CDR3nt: TGTGCCAGCAGTGGGACAGGTGGCCCACGGACCCAGTACTTC; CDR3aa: CASSGTGGPRTQYF
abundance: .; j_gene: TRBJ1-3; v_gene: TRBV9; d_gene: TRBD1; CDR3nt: TGTGCCAGCAGCGCGACAGGGCCCCGCTCTGGAAACACCATATATTTT; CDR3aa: CASSATGPRSGNTIYF
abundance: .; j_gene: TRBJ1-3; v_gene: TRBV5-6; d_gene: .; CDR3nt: TGTGCCAGCAGCTACGGCGCCTCGGGTAGGAACACCATATATTTT; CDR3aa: CASSYGASGRNTIYF
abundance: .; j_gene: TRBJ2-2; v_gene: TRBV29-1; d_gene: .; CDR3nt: TGCAGCGTTGGGTCACTTAACACCGGGGAGCTGTTTTTT; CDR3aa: CSVGSLNTGELFF
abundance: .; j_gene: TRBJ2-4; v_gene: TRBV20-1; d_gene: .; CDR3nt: TGCAGTGCTAGTGAGACGGATATTCAGTACTTC; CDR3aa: CSASETDIQYF
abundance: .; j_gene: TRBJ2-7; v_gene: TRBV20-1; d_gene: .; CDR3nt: TGCAGTGCTAGAGAGGGATACGAGCAGTACTTC; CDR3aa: CSAREGYEQYF
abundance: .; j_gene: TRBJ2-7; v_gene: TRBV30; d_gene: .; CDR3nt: TGTGCCTGGAGTGGGGGTTCCTACGAGCAGTACTTC; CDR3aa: CAWSGGSYEQYF
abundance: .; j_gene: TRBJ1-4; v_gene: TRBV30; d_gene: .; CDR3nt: TGTGCCTGGAGTGTACGATCACGAGGAGGAAAACTGTTTTTT; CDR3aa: CAWSVRSRGGKLFF
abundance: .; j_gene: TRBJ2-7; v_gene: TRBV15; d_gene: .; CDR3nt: TGTGCCACCAGCAGCAGGCCCTACGAGCAGTACTTC; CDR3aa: CATSSRPYEQYF
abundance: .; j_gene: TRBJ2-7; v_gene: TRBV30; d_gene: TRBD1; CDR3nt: TGTGCCTGGAGTGTGTCCCAGGGGGCGGGCGAGCAGTACTTC; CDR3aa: CAWSVSQGAGEQYF
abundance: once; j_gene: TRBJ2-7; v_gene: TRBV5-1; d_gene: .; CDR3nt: TGCGCCAGCAGCGGGAGCTCCTACGAGCAGTACTTC; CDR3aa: CASSGSSYEQYF
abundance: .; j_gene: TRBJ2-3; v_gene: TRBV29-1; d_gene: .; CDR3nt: TGCAGCGTTGAAGGCGGCACAGATACGCAGTATTTT; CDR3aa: CSVEGGTDTQYF
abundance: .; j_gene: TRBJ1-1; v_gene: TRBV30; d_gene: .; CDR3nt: TGTGCCTGGAGTCCCAAGGACAGCATGAACACTGAAGCTTTCTTT; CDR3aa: CAWSPKDSMNTEAFF
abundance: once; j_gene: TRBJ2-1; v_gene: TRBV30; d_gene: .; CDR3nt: TGTGCCTGGGGCAGGGGCAATGAGCAGTTCTTC; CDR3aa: CAWGRGNEQFF
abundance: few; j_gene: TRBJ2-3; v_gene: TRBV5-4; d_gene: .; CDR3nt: TGTGCCAGCAGCTCGACTAGCACAGATACGCAGTATTTT; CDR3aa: CASSSTSTDTQYF
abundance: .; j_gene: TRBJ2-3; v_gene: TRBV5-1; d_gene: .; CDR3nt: TGCGCCAGCAGCTTGGACCCCACGGCGGATACGCAGTATTTT; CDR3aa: CASSLDPTADTQYF
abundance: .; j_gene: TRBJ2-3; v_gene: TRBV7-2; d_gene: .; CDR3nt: TGTGCCAGCAGCTTGTTTGCCCCTTCATCAGATACGCAGTATTTT; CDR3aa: CASSLFAPSSDTQYF
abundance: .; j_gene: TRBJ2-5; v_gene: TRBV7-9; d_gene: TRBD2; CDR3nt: TGTGCCAGCAGGGAGTCTAGCGGGCAAGAGACCCAGTACTTC; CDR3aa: CASRESSGQETQYF
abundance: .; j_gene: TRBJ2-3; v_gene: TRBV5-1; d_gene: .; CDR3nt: TGCGCCAGCAGCTTGGCTGAAGATACGCAGTATTTT; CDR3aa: CASSLAEDTQYF
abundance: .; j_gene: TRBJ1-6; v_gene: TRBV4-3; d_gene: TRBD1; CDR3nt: TGCGCCAGCAGCCAAGATCTCGGGACAGGGGGTAATTCACCCCTCCACTTT; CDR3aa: CASSQDLGTGGNSPLHF
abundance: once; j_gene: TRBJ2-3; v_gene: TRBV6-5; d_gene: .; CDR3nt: TGTGCCAGCAGCCGGGACAGCACAGATACGCAGTATTTT; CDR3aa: CASSRDSTDTQYF
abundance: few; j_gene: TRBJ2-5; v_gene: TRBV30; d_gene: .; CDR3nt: TGTGCCAATGCTGACGGAGGGGAAGAGACCCAGTACTTC; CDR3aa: CANADGGEETQYF
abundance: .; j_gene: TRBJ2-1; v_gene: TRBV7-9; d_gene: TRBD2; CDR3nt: TGTGCCAGCAGCTTCAGTCAACTAGCGGGCAATGAGCAGTTCTTC; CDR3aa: CASSFSQLAGNEQFF
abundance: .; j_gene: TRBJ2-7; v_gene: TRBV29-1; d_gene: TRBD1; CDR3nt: TGCAGCGTAAGCAGGACAGGGAATTCCTACGAGCAGTACTTC; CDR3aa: CSVSRTGNSYEQYF
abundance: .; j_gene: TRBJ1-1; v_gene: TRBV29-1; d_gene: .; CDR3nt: TGCAGCGTGAGTGGGAACACTGAAGCTTTCTTT; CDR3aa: CSVSGNTEAFF
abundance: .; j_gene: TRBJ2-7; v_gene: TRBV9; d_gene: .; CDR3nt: TGTGCCAGCGGCTCCGGGACGACCTACGAGCAGTACTTC; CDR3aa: CASGSGTTYEQYF
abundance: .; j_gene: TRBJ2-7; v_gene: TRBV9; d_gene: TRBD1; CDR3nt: TGTGCCAGCAGCGTAGCTGGGACAGGCGGAAACGAGCAGTACTTC; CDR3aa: CASSVAGTGGNEQYF
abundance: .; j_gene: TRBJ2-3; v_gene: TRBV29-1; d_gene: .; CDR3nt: TGCAGCGTGGGGGGCCCGACAGGGTCCCCCACAGATACGCAGTATTTT; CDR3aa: CSVGGPTGSPTDTQYF
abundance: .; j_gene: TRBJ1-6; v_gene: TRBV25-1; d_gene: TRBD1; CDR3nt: TGTGCCAGCAGAGGACAGGGGGAATCACCCCTCCACTTT; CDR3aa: CASRGQGESPLHF
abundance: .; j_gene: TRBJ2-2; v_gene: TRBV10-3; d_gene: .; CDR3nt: TGTGCCATCAGTCGGGAGCCCAACACCGGGGAGCTGTTTTTT; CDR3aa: CAISREPNTGELFF
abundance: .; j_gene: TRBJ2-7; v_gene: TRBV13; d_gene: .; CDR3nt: TGTGCCAGCAGCTCGCAGGGCTCCTACGAGCAGTACTTC; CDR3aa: CASSSQGSYEQYF